This TCR beta chain was obtained from a study of T cells after yellow fever vaccination (dated by TCRdb to between 2018 and 2021). Study-wide context: The SMART-Seq v4 Ultra Low Input RNA kit was used to prepare libraries from fractions with low cell numbers. Bulk TCR alpha and beta repertoires were sequenced longitudinally to track T-cell clones before and after primary and booster YFV17D yellow fever vaccination. Two healthy male donors, one aged 18 to 30 and one aged 30 to 40 years, made up the cohort. Blood was collected at multiple timepoints before and after primary and secondary immunization, and bulk PBMC replicates and cell subsets were isolated. Study-level results and caveats: After the booster, most clones that had expanded after primary vaccination were detected again (around 97% of CD4 and around nine tenths of CD8), suggesting broad maintenance of memory. Computational filtering was needed because FACS-sorted repertoires could contain abundant contaminating clonotypes from the bulk population. The secondary T-cell response was found to be weaker but faster than the primary response, with a peak reached on day 5 rather than on day 15. A small share of clonotypes was detected in both CD4 and CD8 compartments, with the overlap likely arising from convergent recombination. Only a couple of donors were included in the study, so the extent to which the findings can be generalized is limited.

CDR1 is given as DFQATT and CDR2 as SNEGSKA, both from the germline V gene (reference sequence). The cysteine opens and the phenylalanine closes a CDR3 of 13 amino acids. The read is trimmed to its CDR3 DNA, 39 bases read in frame from base 1. The sample's treatment or condition label is to be understood as: live attenuated yellow fever vaccine strain. A standard Ficoll-Paque protocol was used to isolate PBMCs from peripheral blood. Dynabeads CD4 and CD8 positive selection kits were used to isolate CD4 and CD8 T-cell fractions. TriZol was used to extract RNA from bulk PBMCs, CD4 and CD8 fractions, and dextramer-positive and dextramer-negative fractions. This clonotype has a count of ten or more. The target of this receptor is not known. No per-base quality is available; no much larger clone lies one base away. Synthesis of TCR cDNA relied on 5'RACE template switching, a step that introduced a universal primer site along with unique molecular identifiers. Priming of cDNA synthesis was performed from both the TCR alpha and TCR beta constant segments. Library amplification used two PCR steps, and the second PCR step added sample barcodes and sequencing adapters. Libraries were sequenced on Illumina HiSeq 2500 (2x100 bp) or NovaSeq (2x150 bp). The original methods were these. MIGEC handled demultiplexing of reads and collapsing into UMI consensus sequences, while MiXCR performed V(D)J alignment. Clonotypes responding to the vaccine were identified with edgeR on replicate PBMC samples, with the criteria of FDR below 0.01 and a log2 fold change above 5 up to day 15. CD4 or CD8 identity was assigned to each bulk clonotype according to whether the clonotype was present at higher abundance in the sequenced CD4 repertoire or the sequenced CD8 repertoire. TCRdb reworked the public reads: Q25 trimming with fastp, MiXCR clone assembly, productive beta chains retained. CDR3 protein duplicates are merged, each entry listing the most common genes and DNA. The V and J calls, along with clone size, are taken from TCRdb and not from the paper's own processing. Across this sample there are 150,000 or so distinct CDR3 sequences, with about 7% seen only once. About 0.61% of the sample comes from the top ten.

The chain is encoded by TRBV20-1 joined to TRBJ2-2; 7 central nucleotides agree with TRBD1. The sample in question was CD4+ T cells sorted from PBMCs, obtained 10 days after the yellow fever booster vaccination. The clonotype comes from a man aged 25-40 years who received the YFV17D yellow fever vaccine. This receptor has the CDR3 CKLRDSLSGELFF. The nucleotide sequence is TGCAAGCTCCGGGACAGCTTATCCGGGGAGCTGTTTTTT.